The next 5 T cell receptor beta chains were all read from a single sample in a study of control samples from healthy donors and cancer patients (dated by TCRdb to 2019 to 2021). Libraries were built with the immunoSEQ multiplex PCR assay. Here the immuneACCESS table is served through TCRdb, limited to in-frame sequences with V and J called. Missing clones are a known gap in these copies; in checked studies unresolved V genes cover under half, and the rest lacks a known reason. For this sample there are approximately 60,000 clones; roughly 85% appear just once. In total, the top ten clones hold roughly 5.5% of the sample. The source material was blood. The receptors were gathered from a man aged 40-55 years in good health.

The rearrangement uses TRBV10-3 and TRBJ1-1, with a possible D match to TRBD1 (5 bases). This CDR3 spans 16 amino acids. CDR1 ENHRY and CDR2 SYGVKD come from the germline V gene. The V and J ends lost 10 bases and 3 bases respectively, with 24 bases between them. CDR3 sequence: CATRVVGGTADTEAFF. The DNA of the CDR3 is TGTGCCACACGGGTTGTTGGGGGGACGGCCGACACTGAAGCTTTCTTT.

This clone turned up a few times. The rearrangement joins TRBV6-2 or TRBV6-3 to TRBJ2-2; TRBD2 agrees at 8 bases. Germline lookup yields CDR1 MNHEY and CDR2 SVGEGT. The CDR3 length is 17 residues. The junction had 4 bases not matched to a gene; V was cut back by 0 bases and J by 1 base. CDR3 DNA sequence: TGTGCCAGCAGTTACTCGCGGGGGGCGGTGAACACCGGGGAGCTGTTTTTT. It is translated as CASSYSRGAVNTGELFF.

The chain is built from TRBV27 and TRBJ1-5; 7 nucleotides align to TRBD1. V was pared by 5 bases and J by 4 bases, with 2 bases of the junction left unmatched. Germline V lookup: CDR1 MNHEY, CDR2 SMNVEV (reference sequence). This CDR3 has 13 amino acids. This CDR3 is CASSPRGNQPQHF. CDR3 nucleotides: TGTGCCAGCAGTCCCAGGGGGAATCAGCCCCAGCATTTT.

The chain uses TRBV12-3 or TRBV12-4 and TRBJ2-7; D unresolved. V lost 1 base and J lost 2, with 3 bases in between. This CDR3 has 12 residues. The CDR3 DNA is TGTGCCAGCAGTTTAGGGGCCTACGAGCAGTACTTC. Translation: CASSLGAYEQYF.

V is TRBV11-2 and J is TRBJ1-1, with D unclear. The CDR3 runs 14 residues. V lost 0 bases and J 0 bases, leaving 5 bases between the germline ends. The germline gives CDR1 SGHAT, CDR2 FQNNGV. CDR3 nucleotide sequence: TGTGCCAGCAGCTTAGAGAGAGTGAACACTGAAGCTTTCTTT. Protein: CASSLERVNTEAFF.